Below, 8 T cell receptor beta chains from the same sample are listed, as sequenced in a study of cytomegalovirus exposure and HLA in healthy donors. The PCR employed 60 Vbeta primers together with 13 Jbeta primers. The protocol was immunoSEQ multiplex PCR, while the TCRdb copy is restricted to in-frame clones and leaves out a portion. Seen here are around 150,000 clones, roughly 72% observed once, and the top ten hold over 2%. Sequenced: PBMCs. These receptors were taken from a man aged 40-49 years in good health and CMV-seronegative.

The chain has TRBV9 and TRBJ1-2; a possible D gene is TRBD1 (6 bases). Trimming pared 4 bases from V and 9 bases from J, leaving 16 bases between. The CDR3 is 13 amino acids. Germline values: CDR1 SGDLS, CDR2 YYNGEE. In DNA, the CDR3 is TGTGCCAGCAGCAACGGGGGGGGCGCGAGCTACACCTTC. Protein: CASSNGGGASYTF.

V is TRBV14 and J is TRBJ1-1; TRBD1 aligns across 7 bases. J lost 5 bases, V lost 0 bases, and 21 bases had no gene match. The CDR3 consists of 20 residues. CDR1 is SGHDN and CDR2 is FVKESK in the germline V gene. Written as DNA, the CDR3 is TGTGCCAGCAGCCAAGATCAAGACAGGTCGGGGCCGGCAGGGGGAACTGAAGCTTTCTTT. This gives the protein CASSQDQDRSGPAGGTEAFF.

This clone has more than one count but fewer than ten. This chain joins TRBV6-5 and TRBJ2-1, with 8 bases fitting TRBD2. Germline assignment: CDR1 MNHEY and CDR2 SVGAGI. The V gene end was trimmed by 6 bases and the J gene end by 8 bases; junction bases not matched to a gene: 12. The length of the CDR3 is 15 residues. The CDR3 is CASSRGLANSDEQFF. CDR3 in DNA: TGTGCCAGCAGCCGCGGACTAGCAAACAGCGATGAGCAGTTCTTC.

CDR3 protein: CASSGETGGHYEQYF. DNA for the CDR3: TGTGCCAGTAGTGGAGAGACAGGTGGCCACTACGAGCAGTACTTC. V usage is TRBV19 and J usage is TRBJ2-7, with D maybe TRBD1 (6 bases). The CDR3 spans 15 residues. Between the trimmed V and J ends, which lost 5 bases and 3 bases, there was a span of 17 bases. Per the germline V gene, CDR1 is LNHDA and CDR2 is SQIVND (reference sequence).

CDR3 amino acids: CASALNTEAFF. In DNA form, the CDR3 reads TGTGCTAGTGCCCTAAACACTGAAGCTTTCTTT. This chain joins TRBV12-5 and TRBJ1-1; D not resolved. Looked up from germline, CDR1 is LGHNT and CDR2 is FRNRAP. Trimming stripped 7 bases from V and 2 bases from J, with 5 bases between. The length of the CDR3 is 11 residues.

The chain carries TRBV18 and TRBJ2-2; 7 bases line up with TRBD1. V gave up 3 bases and J gave up 3 bases; unmatched junction bases: 1. Germline CDR1 is KGHSH and CDR2 is LQKENI. This CDR3 has 14 residues. The CDR3 reads CASSPGTDTGELFF. The DNA of the CDR3 is TGTGCCAGCTCACCCGGGACAGACACCGGGGAGCTGTTTTTT.

V gene TRBV5-1 combines with J gene TRBJ2-5; 7 positions match TRBD1. With V trimmed by 2 bases and J by 9 bases, 16 bases remained unmatched. Germline lookup yields CDR1 SGHRS and CDR2 YFSETQ. CDR3 size: 16 residues. The CDR3 spells CASSFGPGGWSEAQYF. The CDR3 DNA sequence: TGCGCCAGCAGCTTTGGCCCAGGGGGTTGGAGCGAGGCCCAGTACTTC.

The V call is TRBV10-2, the J call TRBJ2-7; D is possibly TRBD2 (6 bases). The CDR3 is made up of 15 amino acids. The germline V gene encodes CDR1 WSHSY and CDR2 SAAADI. V dropped 3 bases and J dropped 1 base, with 13 bases sitting between them. The CDR3 sequence: CASSDIFGGSYEQYF. CDR3 DNA: TGCGCCAGCAGTGATATATTCGGGGGTTCCTACGAGCAGTACTTC.